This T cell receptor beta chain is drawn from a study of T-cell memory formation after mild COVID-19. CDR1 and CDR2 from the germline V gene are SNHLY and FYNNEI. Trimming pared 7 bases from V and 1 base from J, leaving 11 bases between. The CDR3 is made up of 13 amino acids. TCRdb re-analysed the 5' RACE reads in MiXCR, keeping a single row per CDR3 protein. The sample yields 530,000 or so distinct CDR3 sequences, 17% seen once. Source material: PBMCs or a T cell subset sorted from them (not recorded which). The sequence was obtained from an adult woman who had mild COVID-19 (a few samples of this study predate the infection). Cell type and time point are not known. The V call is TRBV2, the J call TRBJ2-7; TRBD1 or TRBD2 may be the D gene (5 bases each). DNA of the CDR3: TGTGCCAGCAATAAGGGACGTTCCTACGAGCAGTACTTC. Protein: CASNKGRSYEQYF.